Below are 7 T cell receptor beta chains sequenced from a single sample in a study of cytomegalovirus exposure and HLA in healthy donors. The data were produced by immunoSEQ multiplex PCR, yet TCRdb's version contains in-frame clones alone and is incomplete. The data show about 300,000 clones, 85% to 90% seen once. Material: PBMCs. The receptor source for this set is a woman aged 18-29 years in good health and CMV-seronegative.

V and J are TRBV6-5 and TRBJ2-3; TRBD2 agrees at 8 bases. There are 14 residues in the CDR3. Per germline, CDR1 MNHEY and CDR2 SVGAGI. V was pared by 6 bases and J by 4 bases, with 6 bases of the junction left unmatched. The DNA for the CDR3 is TGTGCCAGCAGGACAATAGCGGGACCAGATACGCAGTATTTT. It specifies CASRTIAGPDTQYF.

V is TRBV5-4 and J is TRBJ1-5; TRBD1 agrees at 7 bases. Trimming cost V 6 bases and J 7 bases; bases outside gene matches: 7. The length of the CDR3 is 13 residues. Germline CDR1 reads SGHNT; CDR2 reads YYREEE (reference sequence). The CDR3 bases are TGTGCCAGCAACAGACAGGGTGAACAGCCCCAGCATTTT. Its protein product is CASNRQGEQPQHF.

This chain connects TRBV7-9 to TRBJ2-1, with 7 bases matching TRBD2. The CDR3 has 16 residues. The V gene end was trimmed by 1 base and the J gene end by 5 bases; junction bases not matched to a gene: 8. Germline assignment: CDR1 SEHNR and CDR2 FQNEAQ (reference sequence). Here the CDR3 reads CASSLESGGSHNEQFF. Written as DNA, the CDR3 is TGTGCCAGCAGCTTAGAGTCGGGCGGGAGTCACAATGAGCAGTTCTTC.

The rearrangement links TRBV5-1 to TRBJ2-7; D uncertain. Germline V gene sequence: CDR1 SGHRS, CDR2 YFSETQ. The CDR3 is made up of 10 amino acids. V dropped 8 bases and J dropped 4 bases, with 7 bases sitting between them. The CDR3 coding sequence is TGCGCCAGTTCCACATACGAGCAGTACTTC. Its protein is CASSTYEQYF.

This sequence joins TRBV7-2 and TRBJ2-3; TRBD1 agrees at 7 bases. Per germline, CDR1 SGHTA and CDR2 FQGNSA. This CDR3 comprises 15 residues. J gave up 6 bases and V 2 bases, and 8 bases lay outside the gene matches. CDR3 protein: CASSLNPGGSDTQYF. The CDR3 DNA reads TGTGCCAGCAGCTTAAATCCAGGGGGTAGTGATACGCAGTATTTT.

There are many counts of this clone. J is TRBJ1-3 and V is TRBV6-6; no clear D. The CDR3 covers 13 residues. In germline, CDR1 is MNHNY, CDR2 SVGAGI (reference sequence). V lost 8 bases to trimming and J lost 2 bases, with 10 bases between them. Written as DNA, the CDR3 is TGTGCCAGCGGACTGACGACTGGAAACACCATATATTTT. Amino acid sequence: CASGLTTGNTIYF.

This chain connects TRBV28 to TRBJ2-1; 11 bases match TRBD2. CDR3 length: 15 amino acids. CDR1 is MDHEN and CDR2 is SYDVKM in the germline V gene. V shed 6 bases, J shed 6 bases, and the junction held 7 bases outside the gene matches. CDR3 sequence: CASRKTSGISNEQFF. CDR3 bases: TGTGCCAGCAGGAAGACTAGCGGGATTAGCAATGAGCAGTTCTTC. Using reference TRBV28 and TRBJ2-1 for the parts outside the CDR3, the full variable domain is DVKVTQSSRYLVKRTGEKVFLECVQDMDHENMFWYRQDPGLGLRLIYFSYDVKMKEKGDIPEGYSVSREKKERFSLILESASTNQTSMYLCASRKTSGISNEQFFGPGTRLTVL.